This TCR beta chain was captured in a study of OX40 agonist ivuxolimab in advanced cancers. About the investigation overall: Ivuxolimab, which targeted the costimulatory receptor OX40 (CD134), was an agonistic, fully human IgG2 monoclonal antibody. Intravenous ivuxolimab was administered to patients every 2 weeks at six dose levels: 0.01, 0.1, 0.3, 1.5, 3 and 10 mg/kg. A male proportion of nearly 85% and a mean age of 60 years, ranging from roughly 23 to 80, were recorded for the dose-escalation cohort. Patients were allowed to have had prior anti-PD-1, anti-PD-L1 or anti-CTLA-4 therapy, and 40% of the dose-escalation patients had been treated with checkpoint inhibitors. Among the roughly 52 dose-escalation patients, about 20 had hepatocellular carcinoma, around 15 melanoma, 9 renal cell carcinoma and 9 head and neck cancer. Partial responses occurred in three dose-escalation patients: two with cutaneous melanoma and one with hepatocellular carcinoma. The paper reports the monotherapy dose-escalation portion (N of about 54 patients) of the phase I ivuxolimab trial. The point of sequencing TCRbeta in the periphery was to test whether ivuxolimab changed TCR sequence diversity and drove clonal T-cell expansion. Summary of the overall study and its limitations: Clonal expansion of both CD4+ and CD8+ blood T cells was observed from baseline to week 6 at doses 0.1 to 3.0 mg/kg. Which antigens the clonally expanded peripheral T cells were specific for was not determined. Low levels of normalized T-cell clonal expansion were also seen in some patients who did not respond. In partial responders in the 0.1-3.0 mg/kg groups, normalized peripheral clonal expansion was found to be among the lowest, especially among CD8+ T cells. After ivuxolimab, CD8+ T cells had more expanded clones than CD4+ T cells on average.

The trial excluded patients who had a history of autoimmune disease or were on systemic immunosuppression. Peripheral blood for TCR sequencing was drawn from every dose cohort at baseline, at cycle 4 day 1 and at cycle 7 day 1. The samples were taken from a phase I, first-in-human, multicenter, open-label dose-escalation trial of ivuxolimab. Adults with locally advanced or metastatic melanoma, renal cell carcinoma, hepatocellular carcinoma or head and neck squamous cell carcinoma were enrolled in the trial. CD4+ and CD8+ T cells were sorted separately from peripheral blood before TCR sequencing. To sequence the TCRbeta CDR3 region, genomic DNA was isolated from the sorted cells. TCRbeta CDR3 regions were sequenced using the immunoSEQ Assay. TCRdb re-hosts the immuneACCESS table, in-frame sequences only. Its copies lack some clones; in the studies checked, an unresolved V gene accounts for under half of them, and the cause for the rest is not known. The sample table records approximately 56,000 clones; approximately 87% of these occur just once. The ten top clones hold approximately 1.7% of the sample.

From the germline V gene (reference sequence), CDR1 is LNHNV and CDR2 is YYDKDF. V loses 0 bases, J loses 8 bases, and the germline ends lie 11 bases apart. There are 14 amino acids in the CDR3, from cysteine to phenylalanine inclusive. The read is trimmed to its CDR3 DNA, 42 bases read in frame from base 1. This clone was recorded only once. Its antigen is unknown. Base qualities are missing; no much larger clone stands one base away. The material was CD4+ or CD8+ T cells sorted from blood, obtained in a trial of the OX40 agonist ivuxolimab. The clonotype originates from an adult with an advanced solid tumor such as melanoma, head and neck, liver or kidney cancer. The chain is encoded by TRBV15 joined to TRBJ1-5, with TRBD1 perhaps the D gene, on 5 matching bases. The DNA sequence is TGTGCCACCAGCAGAGACCTGGGGGAGGAGCCCCAGCATTTT. It encodes CATSRDLGEEPQHF.